The entry below gives a single T cell receptor (beta chain) sequence along with its context. The length of the CDR3 is 15 residues. Germline V gene sequence: CDR1 LNHDA, CDR2 SQIVND (reference sequence). The J segment lost 3 bases and the V segment lost 6 bases, leaving 8 bases of the junction unmatched. In the authors' workflow: Reference gene primer amplification gave nucleated cell count estimates. Assay used: immunoSEQ multiplex PCR; TCRdb lists only in-frame clones, some missing. V and J calls and clone size are as listed in that table; D and trimming were resolved from the DNA. The data hold fewer than 300,000 clones, with around 87% observed a single time. The data stem from a study of blood T cell repertoires in COVID-19.

Sequenced sample: peripheral blood. This sequence joins TRBV19 and TRBJ1-3; TRBD1 matches 7 bases. The origin of this receptor is a woman aged 40 to 50 who had recovered from COVID-19. The CDR3 spells CASRSTGAGGNTIYF. CDR3 coding DNA: TGTGCCAGTAGATCCACAGGGGCAGGTGGAAACACCATATATTTT.